This TCR beta chain was captured by sequencing in a study of beta chain features in type 1 diabetes. The study reverse transcribed the entire isolated RNA, so it sequenced expressed TCRB transcripts. Only in-frame clones appear in the TCRdb table, and some are missing; sequencing was by immunoSEQ multiplex PCR. This sample yields 100,000 to 150,000 clones, of which about 18% are seen a single time; 2% to 3% belongs to the top ten. This clone was seen a few times. Its antigen is unknown. J was trimmed by 2 bases and V by 1 base; bases with no gene match: 4. This CDR3 comprises 15 residues. Germline CDR1 and CDR2: LGHNA and YSLEER. Overall study results and limits: TCRB CDR3s from Type 1 diabetes patients were moderately but significantly shorter in all four CD4+ subsets.

This chain joins TRBV4-3 and TRBJ1-1, with 7 bases identical to TRBD1. This clonotype was sampled from a man aged 18 to 30 with type 1 diabetes. What was sequenced was central memory CD4+ T cells from blood. CDR3 sequence (DNA): TGCGCCAGCAGCCAAGTAGGGGGCGATAACACTGAAGCTTTCTTT. This sequence encodes CASSQVGGDNTEAFF.